These 3 T cell receptor beta chains were sequenced from one sample in a study of blood T cells in healthy people across ages. For the second PCR, which ran for 7 to 11 cycles, a sample-barcoded 5' primer and a J-beta primer mix were used. TCRdb fed the 5' RACE reads into MiXCR, producing one record per CDR3 protein. The data contain approximately 690,000 distinct CDR3 sequences, around three fifths of them singletons. Sequencing was carried out using blood. The receptors were sampled from a man in his sixties in good health.

The genes are TRBV7-8 and TRBJ2-7; 10 bases map to TRBD2. Germline lookup yields CDR1 SGHVS and CDR2 FQNEAQ. Unmatched junction bases numbered 8, after V lost 5 bases and J lost 1 base. This CDR3 is 16 amino acids long. The CDR3 DNA follows: TGTGCCAGCAGCCTGAGTCCGGGACTAGCGTCCTACGAGCAGTACTTC. This sequence encodes CASSLSPGLASYEQYF.

V and J are TRBV15 and TRBJ2-7, with D perhaps matching TRBD2 (7 bases). V was cut by 7 bases and J by 7 bases, with 17 bases left in between. The germline CDR1 and CDR2 sequences are LNHNV and YYDKDF (reference sequence). This CDR3 is 13 amino acids long. Here the CDR3 reads CATKLGGASEQYF. CDR3 nucleotide sequence: TGTGCCACCAAATTAGGGGGGGCGAGTGAGCAGTACTTC.

The rearrangement uses TRBV7-2 and TRBJ2-7; D possibly corresponds to TRBD2 (5 bases). Germline CDR1 SGHTA, CDR2 FQGNSA. V was clipped by 2 bases and J by 1 base, with 9 bases between them. The CDR3 totals 14 residues. The CDR3 DNA reads as TGTGCCAGCAGCTTATATGAGGGTTCCTACGAGCAGTACTTC. Translating it yields CASSLYEGSYEQYF.